The 7 T cell receptor beta chains in this list originate from one sample, sequenced in a study of T cells in Graves' hyperthyroidism and ophthalmopathy. Amplification yielded TCR beta CDR3 regions, with RNA transcripts as the source. First-round RT-PCR with HTBI primers amplified the TCR CDR3 region. TCRdb reprocessed the multiplex PCR reads with MiXCR, giving one entry per CDR3 protein. The repertoire has 350,000 to 450,000 distinct CDR3 sequences, approximately 15% of them found once; the top ten carry approximately 11%. The sequencing input was blood. These receptors were taken from a woman aged 55-69 years with Graves' hyperthyroidism.

This clonotype came up many times. This chain links TRBV5-1 with TRBJ2-5, with TRBD2 as a possible D gene (7 bases). Germline assignment: CDR1 SGHRS and CDR2 YFSETQ. The CDR3 spans 19 residues. Trimming took off 3 bases at V and 2 bases at J, with 26 bases between the two ends. The CDR3 region is CASSSEGGLAGVRQETQYF. CDR3 nucleotide sequence: TGCGCCAGCAGCTCGGAGGGGGGACTGGCGGGAGTGAGGCAAGAGACCCAGTACTTC.

This clonotype has at least ten counts. V and J are TRBV7-3 and TRBJ2-7, with 8 bases matching TRBD2. The V gene end was trimmed by 5 bases and the J gene end by 2 bases; junction bases not matched to a gene: 8. Germline-derived CDR1 and CDR2 are SGHTA and FQGTGA. There are 15 residues in the CDR3. The CDR3 DNA sequence: TGTGCCAGCAGCCCCGCGGGGGGAGGAGCCTACGAGCAGTACTTC. It is translated as CASSPAGGGAYEQYF.

This clonotype has at least ten counts. V gene TRBV18 combines with J gene TRBJ2-7; 7 positions match TRBD2. CDR1 is KGHSH, CDR2 LQKENI, per germline. CDR3 length equals 15 residues. Trimming removed 5 bases from V and 4 bases from J; junction bases left unmatched: 11. CDR3 bases: TGTGCCAGCTCATCGCAACCGGGACTACCTTACGAGCAGTACTTC. It specifies CASSSQPGLPYEQYF.

This clonotype was seen at least ten times. The V gene is TRBV30, the J gene TRBJ2-7; 9 bases are a match to TRBD2. This CDR3 is built from 15 residues. Germline CDR1 reads GTSNPN; CDR2 reads SVGIG (reference sequence). The V gene end was trimmed by 1 base and the J gene end by 3 bases; junction bases not matched to a gene: 7. The CDR3 is CAWSAGIAGVYEQYF. The CDR3 DNA reads TGTGCCTGGAGTGCAGGAATAGCGGGGGTCTACGAGCAGTACTTC.

This clonotype was counted many times. This chain joins TRBV5-1 and TRBJ2-7; TRBD1 matches at 8 bases. There are 14 residues in the CDR3. The trim removed 4 bases at V and 3 bases at J, leaving 6 bases unmatched. Per the germline V gene, CDR1 is SGHRS and CDR2 is YFSETQ. The CDR3 nucleotides are TGCGCCAGCAGCCAAGGAGGACAGGGCTACGAGCAGTACTTC. This codes for CASSQGGQGYEQYF.

This rearrangement joins TRBV19 to TRBJ2-5; D may be TRBD1 (6 bases). Germline CDR1 and CDR2: LNHDA and SQIVND (reference sequence). The CDR3 totals 15 residues. With 3 bases removed from V and 5 bases from J, the gap between germline ends came to 16 bases. CDR3 nucleotides: TGTGCCAGTAGTATGAGGGGGTGGCTGGATGAGACCCAGTACTTC. This codes for CASSMRGWLDETQYF.

Details on this clonotype: A much larger clone differs from this one at a single base, so this may be a read error. The J gene is TRBJ2-7, the V gene TRBV27; maybe TRBD2 (5 bases). The assigned J gene may be wrong: the sequence end matches TRBJ2-1 better. CDR1 is MNHEY and CDR2 is SMNVEV in the germline V gene (reference sequence). The CDR3 has 13 residues. In DNA form, the CDR3 reads TGTGCCAGCGCACAGACTACTACCTACGAGCAGTTCTTC. Translation gives CASAQTTTYEQFF.